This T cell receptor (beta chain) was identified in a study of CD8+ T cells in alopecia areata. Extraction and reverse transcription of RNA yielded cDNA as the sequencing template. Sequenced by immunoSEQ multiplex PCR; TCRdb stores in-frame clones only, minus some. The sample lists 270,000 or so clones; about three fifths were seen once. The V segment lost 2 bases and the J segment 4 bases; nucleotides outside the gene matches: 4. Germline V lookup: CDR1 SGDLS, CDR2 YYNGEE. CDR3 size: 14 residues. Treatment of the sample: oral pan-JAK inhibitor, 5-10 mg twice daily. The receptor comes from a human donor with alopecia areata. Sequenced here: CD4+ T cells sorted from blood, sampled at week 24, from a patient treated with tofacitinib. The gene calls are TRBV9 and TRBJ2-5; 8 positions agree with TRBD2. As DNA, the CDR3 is TGTGCCAGCAGCGTCGGGGGGGCCGGAGAGACCCAGTACTTC. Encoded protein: CASSVGGAGETQYF.